This T cell receptor (beta chain) originates from a study of memory CD4+ T cells and cytomegalovirus serostatus. About the study: Of the healthy Belgian adults, nine or ten were CMV seropositive and about 24 seronegative. Findings and limits, study-wide: Of approximately 160 reported CMV TCRbeta sequences, 67 were found in memory CD4+ repertoires.

The sort gate was single viable CD3+CD4+CD8-CD45RO+ cells for memory CD4+ T cells. Serostatus was set by detecting CMV pp150, pp28, p38, p52 IgG. CD4+ T cells were isolated by positive magnetic selection. TCRdb keeps only in-frame clones here, not all; method: immunoSEQ multiplex PCR. Of 50,000 or so clones in the sample, roughly 80% were seen once. The CDR3 covers 12 residues. The germline CDR1 and CDR2 sequences are GTSNPN and SVGIG (reference sequence). Trimming cost V 5 bases and J 4 bases, with 11 bases left between them. In the case of this clone: Its target is not known.

The sequenced sample was memory CD4+ T cells from blood. The chain is built from TRBV30 and TRBJ1-1; D gene unclear. This clonotype originated in an adult in good health and CMV-seronegative. As DNA, the CDR3 is TGTGCCTGGGAAGGGTTGGGCACTGAAGCTTTCTTT. Amino acid sequence: CAWEGLGTEAFF.